This T cell receptor (beta chain) was observed in a study of blood T cell repertoires in COVID-19 (dated by TCRdb to 2019 to 2021). With regard to the full study: The collaborator samples originated in the United States, Italy and Spain and spanned the acute and convalescent phases of COVID-19. The material from the prospective study consisted of cDNA or gDNA derived from T cells, B-cell-depleted T cells, or PBMCs. The dataset comprised deeply sampled blood TCRbeta repertoires from subjects exposed to, actively infected with, or recovered from COVID-19. A freely available public database, intended as a resource for researchers studying the immune response to SARS-CoV-2, is where the repertoires were released. Samples came from the ongoing ImmuneRACE study (first 160 participants) plus 1,254 subjects from 6 global collaborators. The sample metadata nearly always contained a de-identified subject ID, COVID-19 status, age in years and sex. Where HLA class I and class II types were available, the types were taken from metadata supplied by the sample provider, not from assay-based typing. Paper-wide results and their limitations: The quantity of clinical and demographic metadata differed by source and by participant and was supplied without curation.

The immunoSEQ Assay, a bias-controlled multiplex PCR, was used to amplify TCRbeta CDR3 regions from genomic DNA. From the authors' description of their analysis: Nucleated cell counts per sample were estimated from amplification of reference gene primers within the assay. To quantify the absolute abundance of each unique TCRbeta CDR3 rearrangement, sequence reads were collapsed and filtered. For each sample, productive Simpson clonality was calculated as the square root of Simpson's diversity index across productive rearrangements. TCRdb holds this immuneACCESS table with in-frame rearrangements only. Some clones are missing; in checked studies, unresolved V genes explain under half, and the rest has no known cause. D and trimming were read from the DNA, whereas the V and J calls and clone size are those reported in that table. Recorded for this sample are 50,000 to 75,000 clones; about 90% of them occurred a single time. The top ten clones comprise roughly 4.6% of the sample.

Each collaborating institution followed its own protocols to collect whole blood in K2EDTA tubes. For TCRbeta analysis, collaborator samples were shipped as frozen whole blood, as isolated PBMCs, or as DNA extracted from either sample type. As concerns this clone: Its cognate antigen has yet to be identified. No base-level quality is on record; no much larger clone is a single base apart.

As encoded in the germline V gene, CDR1 is SGHAT while CDR2 is FQNNGV. The cysteine opens and the phenylalanine closes a CDR3 of 17 amino acids. Of the read, only the CDR3 DNA is kept; its 51 bases are in frame from base 1. From V the trimming removes 1 base and from J it removes 5 bases, while the gene matches leave 6 bases of the junction unaccounted for. The receptor was isolated from a man aged 80 or over in a cohort sampled during active COVID-19. In this chain, TRBV11-2 is recombined with TRBJ2-2, and 11 junctional nucleotides match TRBD2. The sequencing input was peripheral blood. The DNA sequence is given as TGTGCCAGCAGCTTAGGTAGCGGGAGGGAAAGGACCGGGGAGCTGTTTTTT. It is translated as CASSLGSGRERTGELFF.